The clone carrying this T cell receptor beta chain appeared many times. One entry per CDR3 protein, called by TCRdb with MiXCR from the RT-PCR reads. The repertoire holds approximately 720,000 distinct CDR3 sequences, with 12% to 15% as singletons. The junction had 5 bases not matched to a gene; V was cut back by 0 bases and J by 7 bases. The CDR3 covers 15 residues. Germline CDR1 and CDR2: MNHNY and SVGAGI (reference sequence). V gene TRBV6-6 combines with J gene TRBJ2-2; 7 nucleotides align to TRBD1. This clonotype was obtained from a female donor in good health, serving as a healthy control. The sample consisted of memory CD4+ T cells from blood. This CDR3 is CASSYSPRDSGELFF. In DNA form, the CDR3 reads TGTGCCAGCAGTTACTCTCCTAGGGACAGCGGGGAGCTGTTTTTT.